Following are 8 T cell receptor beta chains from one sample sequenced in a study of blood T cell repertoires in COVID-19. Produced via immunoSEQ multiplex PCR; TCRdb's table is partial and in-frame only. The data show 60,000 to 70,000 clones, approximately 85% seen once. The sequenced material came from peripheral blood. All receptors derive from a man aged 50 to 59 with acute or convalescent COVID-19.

The DNA for the CDR3 is TGCAGCGTAGCGGAGACCCAGTACTTC. Its translation: CSVAETQYF. The chain links TRBV29-1 to TRBJ2-5; D is undetermined. Trimming took off 6 bases at V and 5 bases at J, with 4 bases between the two ends. This CDR3 contains 9 residues. Germline values: CDR1 SQVTM, CDR2 ANQGSEA.

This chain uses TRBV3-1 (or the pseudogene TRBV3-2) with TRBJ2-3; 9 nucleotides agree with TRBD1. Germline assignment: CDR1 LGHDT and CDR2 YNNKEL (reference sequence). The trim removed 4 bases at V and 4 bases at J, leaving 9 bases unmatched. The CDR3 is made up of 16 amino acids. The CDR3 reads CASSRGPGTGSDTQYF. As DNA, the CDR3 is TGTGCCAGCAGCCGAGGGCCCGGGACAGGGTCAGATACGCAGTATTTT.

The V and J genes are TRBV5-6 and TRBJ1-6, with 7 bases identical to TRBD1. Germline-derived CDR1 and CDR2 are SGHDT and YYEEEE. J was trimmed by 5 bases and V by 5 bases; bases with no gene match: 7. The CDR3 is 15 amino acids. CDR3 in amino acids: CASRQGLRDNSPLHF. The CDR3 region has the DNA TGTGCCAGCAGACAGGGGTTAAGAGATAATTCACCCCTCCACTTT.

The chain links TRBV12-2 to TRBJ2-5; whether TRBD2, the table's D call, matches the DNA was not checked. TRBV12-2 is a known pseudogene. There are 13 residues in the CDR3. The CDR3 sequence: CASRFSIRETQYF. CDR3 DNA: TGTGCAAGTCGCTTTTCTATACGAGAGACCCAGTACTTC.

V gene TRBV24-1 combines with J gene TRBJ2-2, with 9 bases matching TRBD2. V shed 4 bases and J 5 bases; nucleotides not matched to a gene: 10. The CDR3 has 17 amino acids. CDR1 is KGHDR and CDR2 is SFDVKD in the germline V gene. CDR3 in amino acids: CATSDSSSGGRTGELFF. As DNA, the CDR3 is TGTGCCACCAGTGACTCAAGTAGCGGGGGAAGAACCGGGGAGCTGTTTTTT.

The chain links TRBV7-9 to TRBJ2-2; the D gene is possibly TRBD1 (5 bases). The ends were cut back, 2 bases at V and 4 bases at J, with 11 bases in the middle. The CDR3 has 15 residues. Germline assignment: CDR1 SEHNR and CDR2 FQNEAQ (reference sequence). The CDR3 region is CASSLLQVGTGELFF. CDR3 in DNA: TGTGCCAGCAGCTTACTACAGGTTGGCACCGGGGAGCTGTTTTTT.

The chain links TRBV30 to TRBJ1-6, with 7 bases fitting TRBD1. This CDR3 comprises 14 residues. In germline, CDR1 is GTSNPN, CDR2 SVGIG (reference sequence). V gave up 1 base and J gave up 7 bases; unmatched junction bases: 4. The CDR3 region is CAWSGDSFNSPLHF. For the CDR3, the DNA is TGTGCCTGGAGTGGGGACAGTTTCAATTCACCCCTCCACTTT.

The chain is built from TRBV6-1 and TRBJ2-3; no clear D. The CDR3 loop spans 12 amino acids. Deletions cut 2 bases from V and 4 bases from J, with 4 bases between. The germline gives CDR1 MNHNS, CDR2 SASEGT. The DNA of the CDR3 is TGTGCCAGCAGTGAACTTGCAGATACGCAGTATTTT. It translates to CASSELADTQYF.